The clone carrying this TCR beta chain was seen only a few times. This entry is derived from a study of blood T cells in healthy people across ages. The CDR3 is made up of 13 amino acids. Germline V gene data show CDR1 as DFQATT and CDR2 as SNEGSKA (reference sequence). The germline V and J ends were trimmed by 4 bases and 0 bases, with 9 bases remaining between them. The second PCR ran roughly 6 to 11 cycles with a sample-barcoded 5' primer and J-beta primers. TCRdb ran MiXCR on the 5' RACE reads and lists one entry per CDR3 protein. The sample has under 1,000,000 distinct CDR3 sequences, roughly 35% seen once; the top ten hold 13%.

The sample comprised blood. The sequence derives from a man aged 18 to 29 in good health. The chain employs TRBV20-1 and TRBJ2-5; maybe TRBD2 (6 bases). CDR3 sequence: CSATAGYQETQYF. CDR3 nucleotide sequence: TGCAGTGCTACCGCGGGGTACCAAGAGACCCAGTACTTC.